A selection of T cell receptor beta chains follows, all from one sample in a study of blood T cell repertoires in COVID-19. Assay: immunoSEQ multiplex PCR; the TCRdb copy retains only in-frame clones and omits some. The sample holds about 150,000 clones, roughly 88% seen once. Sequences were obtained from PBMCs or T cells enriched from blood (not recorded which). Receptor source: a man aged 65 to 79 who had been exposed to COVID-19. Both conserved end residues are trimmed from each CDR3. The order of the fields is V gene, CDR3 protein.

TRBV29-1,SVVTGTGGSYEQY
TRBV2,ASFNRGPNTEAF
TRBV18,ASSPPGQGINSPLH
TRBV27,ASSLSGQAQPQH
TRBV3-1/TRBV3-2,ASSQSGGGYT
TRBV25-1,ASNVGHRNEKLF
TRBV11-2,ASSFEIAGGMDEQY
TRBV6-5,ASSYSRSRWNEKLF
TRBV5-6,ASNKGLDSYEQY
TRBV5-4,ASSSPTGDLGGYT
TRBV27,ASSPPGADNTIY
TRBV18,ATSLLVNDEQF
TRBV9,ASSVEDGSVYEQY
TRBV7-8,ASSLDSHGNTEAF
TRBV7-9,ASSSPQGETEAF
TRBV19,ASSRGGSAYNEQF
TRBV30,AWSVLGTGGETQY
TRBV6-4,ASSESQWNSPLH
TRBV5-1,ASSLQGTMNTEAF
TRBV6-5,ASSYRQGARNEQY
TRBV6-5,ASTKAWGGETQY
TRBV30,AWAPPRGGRTEAF
TRBV5-1,ASSLGEGNYGYT
TRBV12-2,ASRLVGGQF
TRBV29-1,SVVRDIGSEQY
TRBV3-1/TRBV3-2,ASTTFRGNQPQH
TRBV25-1,ASRQTGRNQPQH
TRBV19,ASSRGLATEAF
TRBV28,ASRLTGGGQY
TRBV10-2,ASSDFREHSNYGYT
TRBV19,ASSADSFVGELF
TRBV5-1,ASSGTGQGDGNTIY
TRBV6-5,ASSSSGSYEQY
TRBV24-1,ATSDSFQETQY
TRBV28,ASREEDRQREKLF
TRBV27,ASSLSGTGGLTEAF
TRBV19,ASSIMYGGSGHYNSPLH
TRBV5-3,ARSVGRTGNQPQH
TRBV3-1/TRBV3-2,ASSRGQGTDTQY
TRBV10-3,AIRDSAYEQY
TRBV4-3,ASSQDRGTYNEQF
TRBV7-3,ASSLTYQTGELF